The clone carrying this TCR beta chain came up a few times. Its antigen remains unidentified. The entry originates in a study of identical twins. V lost 2 bases to trimming and J lost 2 bases; unmatched junction nucleotides: 8. Germline V gene data show CDR1 as SGHRS and CDR2 as YFSETQ. The CDR3 length is 17 residues. Each CDR3 protein is one row after TCRdb ran MiXCR on the 5' RACE reads. This sample has 200,000 to 250,000 distinct CDR3 sequences; around 8% occur once, and the top ten carry around 1.8%. General observations from the study: Out-of-frame TCR alpha sharing observed in monozygotic twins exceeded model estimates. Donors were not followed over many years; analysis was cross-sectional.

The same data also went into a second study, on yellow fever vaccine responses in identical twins.

The sample taken for sequencing was memory (CD45RO+) T cells sorted from blood. The chain links TRBV5-1 to TRBJ1-2, with 11 bases fitting TRBD1. This clonotype originated in a woman in her late teens or twenties in good health. The CDR3 nucleotides are TGCGCCAGCAGCTTAGGACAGGGGGCTATTTCCAACTATGGCTACACCTTC. As protein: CASSLGQGAISNYGYTF.